Presented here are 6 T cell receptor beta chains from one specimen sequenced in a study of T cell repertoires in cytomegalovirus infection. TCRdb reprocessed the reads with MiXCR, giving one entry per CDR3 protein. This sample carries 200,000 to 250,000 distinct CDR3 sequences, around 35% of them seen once, and the ten largest clones take roughly three fifths. What these receptors recognize is not known. Source: CD8+ T cells from cultured PBMCs, taken from culture after CMV antigen stimulation. The receptors here all came from a human donor in good health (CMV status not recorded). Some clones in this sample may be carry-over from other donors' samples.

The J gene is TRBJ2-7, the V gene TRBV14; 7 positions agree with TRBD1. CDR1 and CDR2 (germline): SGHDN, FVKESK. CDR3 length equals 13 residues. V gave up 6 bases and J gave up 5 bases; unmatched junction bases: 7. In DNA, the CDR3 is TGTGCCAGCAGGGAGACAGGGCAGGACGAGCAGTACTTC. Protein product: CASRETGQDEQYF.

Many counts were recorded for this clonotype. The chain recombines TRBV7-2 with TRBJ2-5; 7 nucleotides agree with TRBD1. V lost 1 base to trimming and J lost 5 bases; unmatched junction nucleotides: 13. The CDR3 sequence is 17 residues long. The germline gives CDR1 SGHTA, CDR2 FQGNSA. The DNA for the CDR3 is TGTGCCAGCAGCTTAGGGGGAACCGGGACAGTCTCGGAGACCCAGTACTTC. Translation: CASSLGGTGTVSETQYF.

The chain joins TRBV27 to TRBJ1-1; TRBD1 might be the D (6 bases). Germline V gives CDR1 MNHEY, CDR2 SMNVEV (reference sequence). The CDR3 extends over 12 amino acids. V shed 5 bases and J shed 4 bases, with 8 bases lying between them. The CDR3 nucleotides are TGTGCCAGCAGTCAACAGGGCACTGAAGCTTTCTTT. Its translation: CASSQQGTEAFF.

The chain links TRBV20-1 to TRBJ1-1; D is unresolved. The CDR3 contains 12 residues. The germline V gene has CDR1 DFQATT and CDR2 SNEGSKA (reference sequence). CDR3 protein: CRVAFLGTEAFF. The CDR3 bases are TGCAGGGTCGCCTTCTTGGGCACTGAAGCTTTCTTT.

V usage is TRBV19 and J usage is TRBJ1-5, with 10 bases fitting TRBD1. The CDR3 loop spans 15 amino acids. Looked up from germline, CDR1 is LNHDA and CDR2 is SQIVND (reference sequence). The J segment lost 6 bases and the V segment lost 5 bases, leaving 7 bases of the junction unmatched. The CDR3 bases are TGTGCCAGTAGTCCGGACAGGGGGAGTAGTCAGCCCCAGCATTTT. Translated, it gives CASSPDRGSSQPQHF.

This clonotype has just a few counts. V usage is TRBV27 and J usage is TRBJ1-4; no reliable D call. Germline CDR1 reads MNHEY; CDR2 reads SMNVEV (reference sequence). V was pared by 3 bases and J by 6 bases, with 11 bases between. The CDR3 has 14 residues. CDR3 DNA sequence: TGTGCCAGCAGTTTCACTGGCGCGGATGAAAAACTGTTTTTT. Translating it yields CASSFTGADEKLFF.